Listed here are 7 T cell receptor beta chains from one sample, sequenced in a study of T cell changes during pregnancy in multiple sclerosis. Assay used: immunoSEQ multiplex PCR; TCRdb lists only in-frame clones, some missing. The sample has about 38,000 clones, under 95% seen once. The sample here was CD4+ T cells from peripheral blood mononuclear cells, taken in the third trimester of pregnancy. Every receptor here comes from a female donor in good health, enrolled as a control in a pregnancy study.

The CDR3 region is CASGSPSGTPYNEQFF. The DNA for the CDR3 is TGTGCTAGTGGTTCGCCGAGCGGGACTCCCTACAATGAGCAGTTCTTC. The genes are TRBV12-5 and TRBJ2-1, with 7 bases matching TRBD2. The junction had 8 bases not matched to a gene; V was cut back by 4 bases and J by 2 bases. The CDR3 extends over 16 amino acids. Germline CDR1 is LGHNT and CDR2 is FRNRAP. Looking up the rest from reference TRBV12-5 and TRBJ2-1 gives the full variable domain: DARVTQTPRHKVTEMGQEVTMRCQPILGHNTVFWYRQTMMQGLELLAYFRNRAPLDDSGMPKDRFSAEMPDATLATLKIQPSEPRDSAVYFCASGSPSGTPYNEQFFGPGTRLTVL.

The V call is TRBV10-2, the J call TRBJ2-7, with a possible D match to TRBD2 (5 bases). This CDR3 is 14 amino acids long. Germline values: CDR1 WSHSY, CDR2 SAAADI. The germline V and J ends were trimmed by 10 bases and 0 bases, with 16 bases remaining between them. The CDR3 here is CAITDWTLSYEQYF. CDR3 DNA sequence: TGCGCCATAACGGACTGGACCCTCTCCTACGAGCAGTACTTC.

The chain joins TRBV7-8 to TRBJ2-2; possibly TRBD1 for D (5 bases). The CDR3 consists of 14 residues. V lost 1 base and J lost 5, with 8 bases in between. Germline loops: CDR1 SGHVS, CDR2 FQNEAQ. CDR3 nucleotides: TGTGCCAGCAGCTTAGGCAGGGTGACCGGGGAGCTGTTTTTT. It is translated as CASSLGRVTGELFF.

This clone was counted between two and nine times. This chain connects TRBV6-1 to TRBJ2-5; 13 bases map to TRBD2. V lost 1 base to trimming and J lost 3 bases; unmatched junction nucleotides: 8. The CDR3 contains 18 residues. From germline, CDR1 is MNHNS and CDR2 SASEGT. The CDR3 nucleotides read TGTGCCAGCAGTGAAGTAGTCCCCGGGACTAGCGGGAAAGAGACCCAGTACTTC. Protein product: CASSEVVPGTSGKETQYF.

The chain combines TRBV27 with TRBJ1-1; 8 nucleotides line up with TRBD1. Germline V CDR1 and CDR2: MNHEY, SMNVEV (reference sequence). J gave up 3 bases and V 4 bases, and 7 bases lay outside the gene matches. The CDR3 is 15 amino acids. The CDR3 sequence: CASSWTRTGYTEAFF. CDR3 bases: TGTGCCAGCAGTTGGACGAGGACAGGGTACACTGAAGCTTTCTTT.

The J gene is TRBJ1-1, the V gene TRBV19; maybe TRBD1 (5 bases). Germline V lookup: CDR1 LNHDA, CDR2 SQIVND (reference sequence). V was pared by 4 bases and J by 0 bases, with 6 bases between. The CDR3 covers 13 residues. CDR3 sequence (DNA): TGTGCCAGTAGTAACAGGCTGAACACTGAAGCTTTCTTT. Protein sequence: CASSNRLNTEAFF. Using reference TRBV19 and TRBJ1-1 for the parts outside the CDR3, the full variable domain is DGGITQSPKYLFRKEGQNVTLSCEQNLNHDAMYWYRQDPGQGLRLIYYSQIVNDFQKGDIAEGYSVSREKKESFPLTVTSAQKNPTAFYLCASSNRLNTEAFFGQGTRLTVV.

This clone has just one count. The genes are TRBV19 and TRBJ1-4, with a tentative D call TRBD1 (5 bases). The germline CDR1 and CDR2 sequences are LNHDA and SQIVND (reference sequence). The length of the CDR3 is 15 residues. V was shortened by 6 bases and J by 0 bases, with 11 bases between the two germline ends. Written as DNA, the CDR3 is TGTGCCAGTAGGGCAGACAGAGCAACTAATGAAAAACTGTTTTTT. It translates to CASRADRATNEKLFF. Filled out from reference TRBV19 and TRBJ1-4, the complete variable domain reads DGGITQSPKYLFRKEGQNVTLSCEQNLNHDAMYWYRQDPGQGLRLIYYSQIVNDFQKGDIAEGYSVSREKKESFPLTVTSAQKNPTAFYLCASRADRATNEKLFFGSGTQLSVL.